Sequencing of this T cell receptor (beta chain) was carried out in a study of T cell responses to AZD1222 COVID-19 vaccine. About the research overall: Pooling covered second doses at about 4 or about 12 weeks. General study points: When two AZD1222 doses had been given, Spike-specific TCR breadth and depth rose.

In the case of this clone: Its specificity is not known.

The assay was immunoSEQ multiplex PCR, and TCRdb's table has in-frame clones only and misses some. The sample contains about 120,000 clones, more than 85% of which appear only once. This CDR3 is built from 15 residues. The germline V gene encodes CDR1 SEHNR and CDR2 FQNEAQ (reference sequence). Trimming removed 1 base from V and 2 bases from J, with 9 bases in between. The sequence was collected from an adult in good health. The J gene is TRBJ1-3, the V gene TRBV7-9; D call uncertain. The material was peripheral blood, obtained on day 0 of AZD1222 vaccination. CDR3 loop: CASSLDFSAGNTIYF. The DNA of the CDR3 is TGTGCCAGCAGCTTAGACTTCTCAGCTGGAAACACCATATATTTT.